This TCR beta chain was sequenced in a study of response to subunit inactivated influenza vaccine. TCRdb re-called the RT-PCR reads with MiXCR, one entry per CDR3 protein. The repertoire has about 540,000 distinct CDR3 sequences, under 30% of them found once; the top ten carry 2.8%. CDR1 is LGHNA, CDR2 YNFKEQ, per germline. The V and J ends lost 0 bases and 4 bases, in that order; junction bases with no gene match: 8. This CDR3 has 16 amino acids. The same sample was also studied in work on T cells expressing NK-cell markers. This second report adds: UMI-tagged 5'RACE template switching yielded the TCR beta cDNA.

This chain uses TRBV4-2 with TRBJ2-5; 7 bases line up with TRBD2. The sequencing used CD4+ T cells sorted from PBMCs, collected roughly 12 days after vaccination. The clonotype comes from a man in his fifties or sixties who received an inactivated influenza vaccine. CDR3 nucleotides: TGTGCCAGCAGCCAAGATCCGGCGGGAGCAGCAGAGACCCAGTACTTC. Encoded protein: CASSQDPAGAAETQYF.